One sample yielded the 20 T cell receptor beta chains listed below, sequenced in a study of blood T cell repertoires in COVID-19. Data came from immunoSEQ multiplex PCR; TCRdb stores just in-frame clones and leaves some out. The sample lists fewer than 250,000 clones; around 86% were seen once. The sequencing input was peripheral blood. These receptors came from a man aged 55-75 years with acute or convalescent COVID-19.

The chain uses TRBV7-2 and TRBJ1-2, with 12 positions matching TRBD1. With V trimmed by 2 bases and J by 5 bases, 12 bases remained unmatched. The CDR3 is 18 residues long. Germline V gene data show CDR1 as SGHTA and CDR2 as FQGNSA. The CDR3 loop is CASSLQSVGQGAGYGYTF. The CDR3 region has the DNA TGTGCCAGCAGCTTACAATCAGTGGGACAGGGGGCTGGGTATGGCTACACCTTC.

The chain employs TRBV20-1 and TRBJ1-5; D possibly corresponds to TRBD1 (6 bases). Trimming removed 6 bases at V and 7 bases at J, with 10 bases between. Germline V gene sequence: CDR1 DFQATT, CDR2 SNEGSKA (reference sequence). The CDR3 sequence is 11 residues long. In DNA form, the CDR3 reads TGCAGTGCCCACAGGGACCAGCCCCAGCATTTT. This encodes CSAHRDQPQHF.

The chain combines TRBV18 with TRBJ2-2, with 10 bases lining up with TRBD2. With V trimmed by 4 bases and J by 4 bases, 6 bases remained unmatched. The CDR3 covers 16 residues. CDR1 and CDR2 from the germline V gene are KGHSH and LQKENI. CDR3 protein: CASSQAGGPFTGELFF. The CDR3 DNA is TGTGCCAGCTCACAAGCGGGGGGGCCGTTCACCGGGGAGCTGTTTTTT. The complete variable domain, with remaining parts taken from reference TRBV18 and TRBJ2-2, reads NAGVMQNPRHLVRRRGQEARLRCSPMKGHSHVYWYRQLPEEGLKFMVYLQKENIIDESGMPKERFSAEFPKEGPSILRIQQVVRGDSAAYFCASSQAGGPFTGELFFGEGSRLTVL.

In its sample, this clone was seen once. The chain combines TRBV24-1 with TRBJ2-6; TRBD1 matches at 7 bases. CDR3 size: 19 residues. The J segment lost 0 bases and the V segment lost 3 bases, leaving 10 bases of the junction unmatched. Germline V gene data show CDR1 as KGHDR and CDR2 as SFDVKD. The CDR3 bases are TGTGCCACCAGTGATCCGAGGACAGGAACGAGCTCTGGGGCCAACGTCCTGACTTTC. Amino acids: CATSDPRTGTSSGANVLTF.

The rearrangement uses TRBV9 and TRBJ2-1; possible D gene TRBD1, 5 bases. The V gene lost 0 bases and the J gene lost 10 bases, with 14 bases spanning the gap. Per the germline V gene, CDR1 is SGDLS and CDR2 is YYNGEE. This CDR3 spans 14 amino acids. CDR3 residues: CASSVVGLVGEQFF. The CDR3, as DNA: TGTGCCAGCAGCGTAGTGGGGCTAGTAGGGGAGCAGTTCTTC.

The rearrangement links TRBV28 to TRBJ1-4; 8 nucleotides line up with TRBD1. The CDR3 runs to 15 residues. CDR1 is MDHEN, CDR2 SYDVKM, per germline. J gave up 4 bases and V 5 bases, and 6 bases lay outside the gene matches. The CDR3 DNA sequence: TGTGCCAGCAGTCCAGGGACAGGACTTAATGAAAAACTGTTTTTT. Translating it yields CASSPGTGLNEKLFF.

Here the CDR3 DNA reads TGTGCCAGCAGTGAATGGGGGACCGGAGGGGACACTGAAGCTTTCTTT. Its translation is CASSEWGTGGDTEAFF. The chain carries TRBV25-1 and TRBJ1-1; possibly TRBD1 for D (5 bases). CDR1 is MGHDK, CDR2 SYGVNS, per germline. V lost 1 base and J lost 3, with 15 bases in between. The CDR3 sequence is 16 residues long.

The chain employs TRBV29-1 and TRBJ2-7, with a weak D call TRBD2 (6 bases). Trimming took off 7 bases at V and 0 bases at J, with 13 bases between the two ends. Per the germline V gene, CDR1 is SQVTM and CDR2 is ANQGSEA. The CDR3 has 13 residues. CDR3 protein: CSAREANSYEQYF. CDR3 nucleotides: TGCAGCGCAAGGGAGGCTAACTCCTACGAGCAGTACTTC.

The V and J genes are TRBV18 and TRBJ2-5, with 8 bases that match TRBD1. Germline V gives CDR1 KGHSH, CDR2 LQKENI. The junction had 2 bases not matched to a gene; V was cut back by 4 bases and J by 1 base. The CDR3 runs to 14 residues. The DNA of the CDR3 is TGTGCCAGCTCACGGACAGGGCCCCAAGAGACCCAGTACTTC. This encodes CASSRTGPQETQYF.

This clone was detected once. This chain connects TRBV13 to TRBJ1-4, with 8 bases that match TRBD1. The CDR3 has 15 amino acids. V was pared by 4 bases and J by 6 bases, with 7 bases of the junction left unmatched. CDR1 and CDR2 (germline): PRHDT, FYEKMQ (reference sequence). CDR3: CASSSGTGRYEKLFF. In nucleotides, the CDR3 is TGTGCCAGCAGCTCAGGGACAGGCCGGTATGAAAAACTGTTTTTT.

The V gene is TRBV6-1, the J gene TRBJ1-5; D is perhaps TRBD1 (5 bases). Germline lookup yields CDR1 MNHNS and CDR2 SASEGT. The ends were cut back, 1 base at V and 9 bases at J, with 10 bases in the middle. The CDR3 extends over 13 amino acids. CDR3 in DNA: TGTGCCAGCAGTGAAGAGCGCAGGGCGCCCCAGCATTTT. This gives the protein CASSEERRAPQHF.

The chain carries TRBV19 and TRBJ1-2; no reliable D call. The CDR3 is made up of 16 amino acids. Germline loops: CDR1 LNHDA, CDR2 SQIVND (reference sequence). Between the trimmed V and J ends, which lost 6 bases and 0 bases, there was a span of 17 bases. This chain's CDR3 is CASSLRERSSNYGYTF. As DNA, the CDR3 is TGTGCCAGTAGCCTCCGGGAGAGGTCCTCTAACTATGGCTACACCTTC.

V is TRBV18 and J is TRBJ2-7; 7 bases match TRBD1. J was trimmed by 7 bases and V by 4 bases; bases with no gene match: 10. The CDR3 loop spans 14 amino acids. The germline V gene encodes CDR1 KGHSH and CDR2 LQKENI. CDR3: CASSQGGPLVEQYF. The CDR3 DNA is TGTGCCAGCTCACAAGGGGGCCCTCTAGTAGAGCAGTACTTC.

This chain joins TRBV19 and TRBJ2-1, with TRBD2 matching 9 bases. The CDR3 length is 15 residues. With 3 bases clipped from V and 8 bases from J, the junction kept 8 bases outside the gene matches. Germline CDR1 and CDR2: LNHDA and SQIVND (reference sequence). Here the CDR3 reads CASSMERGAVDEQFF. The CDR3 region has the DNA TGTGCCAGTAGTATGGAGCGGGGGGCCGTCGATGAGCAGTTCTTC.

This chain connects TRBV11-2 to TRBJ2-7, with TRBD1 matching over 9 bases. This CDR3 contains 15 residues. The germline CDR1 and CDR2 sequences are SGHAT and FQNNGV. The V gene end was trimmed by 6 bases and the J gene end by 1 base; junction bases not matched to a gene: 7. The CDR3 sequence is CASSSTGGVSYEQYF. In DNA form, the CDR3 reads TGTGCCAGCAGTTCAACAGGGGGCGTATCCTACGAGCAGTACTTC.

V usage is TRBV6-2 or TRBV6-3 and J usage is TRBJ1-5, with D hard to call. Between the trimmed V and J ends, which lost 7 bases and 0 bases, there was a span of 16 bases. This CDR3 region has 16 residues. Germline V gene lookup returns CDR1 MNHEY and CDR2 SVGEGT. CDR3: CASTYSRFHSNQPQHF. The CDR3 nucleotides are TGTGCCAGCACCTACTCCAGGTTCCATAGCAATCAGCCCCAGCATTTT.

This clone was seen just once. V and J are TRBV4-1 and TRBJ2-1, with TRBD1 matching over 10 bases. CDR3 length: 16 amino acids. Germline trimming cut 6 bases from V and 4 bases from J; bases unmatched to any gene: 9. From germline, CDR1 is MGHRA and CDR2 YSYEKL. CDR3 protein: CASSDPGQGLYNEQFF. In DNA, the CDR3 is TGCGCCAGCAGTGACCCGGGACAGGGGTTATACAATGAGCAGTTCTTC.

The chain carries TRBV3-1 (or the pseudogene TRBV3-2) and TRBJ2-7; TRBD1 matches 9 bases. The CDR3 runs to 12 residues. Trimming removed 4 bases from V and 6 bases from J; junction bases left unmatched: 1. CDR1 and CDR2 (germline): LGHDT, YNNKEL (reference sequence). The CDR3 coding sequence is TGTGCCAGCAGCCCGACAGGGGGCGAGCAGTACTTC. It translates to CASSPTGGEQYF.

The V call is TRBV19, the J call TRBJ1-4; D may be TRBD1 (5 bases). The CDR3 loop spans 15 amino acids. Trimming removed 4 bases at V and 5 bases at J, with 14 bases between. Per germline, CDR1 LNHDA and CDR2 SQIVND (reference sequence). The CDR3 here is CASSKSLRGNEKLFF. The CDR3 coding sequence is TGTGCCAGTAGTAAGAGTCTCCGGGGGAATGAAAAACTGTTTTTT.

On this clone itself: Other DNA sequences in this specimen translate into the identical CDR3. The chain uses TRBV7-9 and TRBJ2-7, with 10 positions matching TRBD1. Germline V lookup: CDR1 SEHNR, CDR2 FQNEAQ (reference sequence). The V gene end was trimmed by 1 base and the J gene end by 2 bases; junction bases not matched to a gene: 5. CDR3 length equals 16 residues. The CDR3 DNA reads TGTGCCAGCAGCTTAGTTTTGACAGGGGGCACCTACGAGCAGTACTTC. Translation gives CASSLVLTGGTYEQYF.